A single T cell receptor (beta chain) is shown here with its context. Its antigen is not identified. The record originates from a study of cytomegalovirus exposure and HLA in healthy donors. Study-wide findings and caveats: Accurate predictions that matched the HLA-A and HLA-B alleles of most subjects were reportedly made from TCR beta sequences.

This CDR3 is 15 amino acids long. Trimming took 2 bases from V and 3 from J; bases not matched to a gene: 5. Germline V gene lookup returns CDR1 MNHNS and CDR2 SASEGT. The PCR was carried out with 60 Vbeta primers and 13 Jbeta primers. Sequenced by immunoSEQ multiplex PCR; TCRdb stores in-frame clones only, minus some. The sample includes approximately 220,000 clones, 80% to 90% of them seen just once. This sequence joins TRBV6-1 and TRBJ2-7; 9 nucleotides match TRBD1. The TCR comes from a young man in good health and CMV-seronegative. Sequencing input: PBMCs. For the CDR3, the DNA is TGTGCCAGCAGTGAATTGGACAGGGGAGGCTACGAGCAGTACTTC. Residues: CASSELDRGGYEQYF.